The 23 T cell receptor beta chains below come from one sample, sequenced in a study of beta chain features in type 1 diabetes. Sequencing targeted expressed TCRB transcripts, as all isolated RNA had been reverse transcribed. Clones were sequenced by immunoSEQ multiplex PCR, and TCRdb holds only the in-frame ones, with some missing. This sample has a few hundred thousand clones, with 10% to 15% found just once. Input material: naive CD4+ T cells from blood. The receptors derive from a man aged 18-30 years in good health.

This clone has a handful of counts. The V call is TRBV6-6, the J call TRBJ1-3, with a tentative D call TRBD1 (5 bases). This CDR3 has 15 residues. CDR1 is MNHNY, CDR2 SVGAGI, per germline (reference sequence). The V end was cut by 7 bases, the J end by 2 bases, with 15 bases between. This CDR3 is CASIVRGFPGNTIYF. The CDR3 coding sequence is TGTGCCAGCATTGTAAGGGGATTCCCTGGAAACACCATATATTTT.

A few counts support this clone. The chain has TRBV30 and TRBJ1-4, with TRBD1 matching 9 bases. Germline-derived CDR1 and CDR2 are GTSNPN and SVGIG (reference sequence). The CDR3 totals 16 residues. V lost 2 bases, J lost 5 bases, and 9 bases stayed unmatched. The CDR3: CAWSLNPGTGNEKLFF. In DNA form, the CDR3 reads TGTGCCTGGAGTCTAAACCCCGGGACAGGGAATGAAAAACTGTTTTTT.

The CDR3 region has the DNA TGTGCCAGCAGTTTTTTGAGAAACCAAGAGACCCAGTACTTC. Amino acids: CASSFLRNQETQYF. This rearrangement joins TRBV27 to TRBJ2-5; D is undetermined. CDR1 is MNHEY and CDR2 is SMNVEV in the germline V gene (reference sequence). This CDR3 is 14 amino acids long. Trimming pared 3 bases from V and 0 bases from J, leaving 8 bases between.

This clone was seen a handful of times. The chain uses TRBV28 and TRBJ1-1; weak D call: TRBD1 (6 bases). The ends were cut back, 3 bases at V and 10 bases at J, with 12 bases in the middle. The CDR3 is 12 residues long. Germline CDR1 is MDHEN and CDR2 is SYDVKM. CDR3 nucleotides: TGTGCCAGCAGTTTGGGGGGGGCCCGAGCTTTCTTT. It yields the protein CASSLGGARAFF.

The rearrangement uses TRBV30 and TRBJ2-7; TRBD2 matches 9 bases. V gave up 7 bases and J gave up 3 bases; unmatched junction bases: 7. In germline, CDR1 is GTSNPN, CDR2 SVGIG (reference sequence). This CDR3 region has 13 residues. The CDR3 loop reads CALSGGLLYEQYF. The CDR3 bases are TGTGCCTTGAGCGGGGGGCTCCTCTACGAGCAGTACTTC.

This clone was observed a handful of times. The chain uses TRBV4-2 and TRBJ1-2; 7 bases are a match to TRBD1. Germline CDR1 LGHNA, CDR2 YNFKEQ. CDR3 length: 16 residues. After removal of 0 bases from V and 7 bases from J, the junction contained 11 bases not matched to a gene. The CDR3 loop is CASSQDGPQTGSGYTF. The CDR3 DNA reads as TGTGCCAGCAGCCAAGATGGACCGCAGACAGGGTCTGGCTACACCTTC.

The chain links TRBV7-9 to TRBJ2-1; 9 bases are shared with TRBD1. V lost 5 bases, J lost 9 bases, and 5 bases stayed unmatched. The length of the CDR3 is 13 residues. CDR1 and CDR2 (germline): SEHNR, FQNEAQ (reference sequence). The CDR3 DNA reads TGTGCCAGCAGCCCCCAGGGACAGGGTGAGCAGTTCTTC. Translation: CASSPQGQGEQFF.

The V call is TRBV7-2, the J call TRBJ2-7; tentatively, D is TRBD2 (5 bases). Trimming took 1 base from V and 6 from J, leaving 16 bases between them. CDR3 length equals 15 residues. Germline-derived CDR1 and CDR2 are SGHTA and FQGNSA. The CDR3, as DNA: TGTGCCAGCAGCTTAGTTGCGGGTACGCCCTCCGAGCAGTACTTC. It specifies CASSLVAGTPSEQYF. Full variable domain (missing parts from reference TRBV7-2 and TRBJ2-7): GAGVSQSPSNKVTEKGKDVELRCDPISGHTALYWYRQSLGQGLEFLIYFQGNSAPDKSGLPSDRFSAERTGGSVSTLTIQRTQQEDSAVYLCASSLVAGTPSEQYFGPGTRLTVT.

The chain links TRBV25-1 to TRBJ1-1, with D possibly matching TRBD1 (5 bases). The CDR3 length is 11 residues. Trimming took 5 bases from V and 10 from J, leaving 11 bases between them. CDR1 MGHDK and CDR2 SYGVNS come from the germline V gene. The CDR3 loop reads CASSNQGGAFF. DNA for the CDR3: TGTGCCAGCAGTAACCAGGGTGGAGCTTTCTTT.

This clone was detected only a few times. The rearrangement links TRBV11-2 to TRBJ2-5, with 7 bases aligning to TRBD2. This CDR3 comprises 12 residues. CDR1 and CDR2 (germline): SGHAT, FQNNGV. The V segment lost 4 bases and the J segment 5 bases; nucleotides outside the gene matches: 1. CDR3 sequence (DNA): TGTGCCAGCAGCTGGGAGGGTGAGACCCAGTACTTC. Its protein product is CASSWEGETQYF.

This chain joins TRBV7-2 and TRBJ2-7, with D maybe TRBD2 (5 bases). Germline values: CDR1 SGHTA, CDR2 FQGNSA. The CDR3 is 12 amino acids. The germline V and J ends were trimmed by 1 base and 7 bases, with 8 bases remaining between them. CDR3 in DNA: TGTGCCAGCAGCTTAGTAGAGGGTGAGCAGTACTTC. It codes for CASSLVEGEQYF.

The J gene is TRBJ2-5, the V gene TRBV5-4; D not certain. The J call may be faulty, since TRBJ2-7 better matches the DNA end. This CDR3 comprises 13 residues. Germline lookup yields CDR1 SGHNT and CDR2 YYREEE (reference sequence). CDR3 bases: TGTGCCAGCAGCTTGGAGCCGTTGCACGAGCAGTACTTC. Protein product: CASSLEPLHEQYF.

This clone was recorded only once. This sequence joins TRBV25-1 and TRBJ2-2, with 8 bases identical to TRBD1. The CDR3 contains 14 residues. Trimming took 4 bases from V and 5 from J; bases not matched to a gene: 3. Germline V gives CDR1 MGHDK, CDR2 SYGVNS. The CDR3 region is CASSGTGSTGELFF. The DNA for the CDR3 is TGTGCCAGCAGTGGGACAGGGTCGACCGGGGAGCTGTTTTTT. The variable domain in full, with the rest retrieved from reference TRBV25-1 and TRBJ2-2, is EADIYQTPRYLVIGTGKKITLECSQTMGHDKMYWYQQDPGMELHLIHYSYGVNSTEKGDLSSESTVSRIRTEHFPLTLESARPSHTSQYLCASSGTGSTGELFFGEGSRLTVL.

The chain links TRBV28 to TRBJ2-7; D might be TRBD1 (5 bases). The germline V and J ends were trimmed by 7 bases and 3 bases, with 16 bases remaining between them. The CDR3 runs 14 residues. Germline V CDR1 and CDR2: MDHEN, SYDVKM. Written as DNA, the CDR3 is TGTGCCAGCAATGGACACCTTAACAACTACGAGCAGTACTTC. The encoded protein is CASNGHLNNYEQYF.

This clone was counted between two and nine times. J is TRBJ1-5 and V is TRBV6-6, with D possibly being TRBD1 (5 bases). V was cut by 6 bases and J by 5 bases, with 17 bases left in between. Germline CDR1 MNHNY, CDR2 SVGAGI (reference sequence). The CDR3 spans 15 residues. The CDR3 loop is CASSQQDAGDQPQHF. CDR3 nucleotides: TGTGCCAGCAGCCAACAGGACGCTGGGGATCAGCCCCAGCATTTT.

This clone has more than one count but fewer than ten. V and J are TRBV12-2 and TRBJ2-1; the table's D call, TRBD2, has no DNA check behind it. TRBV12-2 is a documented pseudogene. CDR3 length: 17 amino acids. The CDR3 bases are TGTGCAAGTCGCGACGGTGTGCCGGAGAGCTCCTACAATGAGCAGTTCTTC. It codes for CASRDGVPESSYNEQFF.

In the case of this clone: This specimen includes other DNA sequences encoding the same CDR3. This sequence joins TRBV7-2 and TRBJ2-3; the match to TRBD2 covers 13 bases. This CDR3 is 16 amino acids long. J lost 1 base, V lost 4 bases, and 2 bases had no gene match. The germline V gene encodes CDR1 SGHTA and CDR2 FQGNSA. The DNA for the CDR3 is TGTGCCAGCAGCTCCGGACTAGCGGGGGGCACAGATACGCAGTATTTT. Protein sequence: CASSSGLAGGTDTQYF.

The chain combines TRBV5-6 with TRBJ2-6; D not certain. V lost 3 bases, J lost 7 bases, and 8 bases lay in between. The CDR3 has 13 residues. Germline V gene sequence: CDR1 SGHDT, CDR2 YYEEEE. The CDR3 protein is CASSSVIANVLTF. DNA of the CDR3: TGTGCCAGCAGCTCGGTTATTGCCAACGTCCTGACTTTC.

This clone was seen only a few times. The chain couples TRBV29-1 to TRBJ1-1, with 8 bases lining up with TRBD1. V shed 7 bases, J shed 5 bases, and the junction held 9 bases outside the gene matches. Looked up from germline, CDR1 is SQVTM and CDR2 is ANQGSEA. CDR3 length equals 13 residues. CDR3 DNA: TGCAGCGCTACGACAGGGGCAGGTACTGAAGCTTTCTTT. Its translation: CSATTGAGTEAFF.

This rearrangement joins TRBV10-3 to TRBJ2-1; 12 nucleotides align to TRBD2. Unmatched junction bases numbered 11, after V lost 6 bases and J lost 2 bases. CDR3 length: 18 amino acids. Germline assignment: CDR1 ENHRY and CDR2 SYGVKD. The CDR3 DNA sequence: TGTGCCATCAGGGCGACTAGCGGGAGACCCGCGCCCTACAATGAGCAGTTCTTC. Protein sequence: CAIRATSGRPAPYNEQFF.

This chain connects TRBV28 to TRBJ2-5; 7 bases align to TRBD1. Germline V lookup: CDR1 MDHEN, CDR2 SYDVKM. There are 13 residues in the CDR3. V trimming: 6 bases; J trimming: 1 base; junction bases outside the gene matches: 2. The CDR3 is CASRSGGQETQYF. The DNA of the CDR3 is TGTGCCAGCAGGTCAGGGGGCCAAGAGACCCAGTACTTC.

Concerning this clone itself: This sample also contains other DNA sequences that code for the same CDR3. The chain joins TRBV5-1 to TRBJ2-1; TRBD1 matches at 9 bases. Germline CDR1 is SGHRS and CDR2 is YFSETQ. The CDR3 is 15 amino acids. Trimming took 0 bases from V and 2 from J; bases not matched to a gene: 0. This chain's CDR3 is CASSLGQGAYNEQFF. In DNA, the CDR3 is TGCGCCAGCAGCTTGGGACAGGGGGCCTACAATGAGCAGTTCTTC. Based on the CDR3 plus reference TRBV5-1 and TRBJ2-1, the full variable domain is KAGVTQTPRYLIKTRGQQVTLSCSPISGHRSVSWYQQTPGQGLQFLFEYFSETQRNKGNFPGRFSGRQFSNSRSEMNVSTLELGDSALYLCASSLGQGAYNEQFFGPGTRLTVL.

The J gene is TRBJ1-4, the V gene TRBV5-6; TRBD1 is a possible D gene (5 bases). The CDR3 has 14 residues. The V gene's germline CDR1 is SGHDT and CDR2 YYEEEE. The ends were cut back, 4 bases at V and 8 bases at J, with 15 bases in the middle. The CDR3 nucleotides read TGTGCCAGCAGCCTTGGGGGGAGAGAGGAAAAACTGTTTTTT. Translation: CASSLGGREEKLFF.